This record concerns one TCR beta chain sequence. Its target is unknown. The assay was immunoSEQ multiplex PCR, and TCRdb's table has in-frame clones only and misses some. The repertoire holds about 73,000 clones, with 75% to 95% as singletons. This entry belongs to a study of OX40 agonist ivuxolimab in advanced cancers. In the study overall: Patients received the agonistic anti-OX40 (CD134) antibody ivuxolimab. Among those treated, three patients had partial responses, one with hepatocellular carcinoma and two with cutaneous melanoma. Study outcomes and limitations: Clones of CD4+ and CD8+ blood T cells grew by week 6 at doses of 0.1 to 3.0 mg/kg. Some nonresponders also had low normalized T-cell clonal expansion.

CDR3 length: 13 amino acids. Germline loops: CDR1 MDHEN, CDR2 SYDVKM. This clonotype originated in an adult with an advanced solid tumor such as melanoma, head and neck, liver or kidney cancer. V usage is TRBV28 and J usage is TRBJ1-4; possibly TRBD1 for D (6 bases). Sequences were derived from CD4+ or CD8+ T cells sorted from blood, sampled in a trial of the OX40 agonist ivuxolimab. CDR3 protein: CAVTGTTNEKLFF. DNA of the CDR3: TGTGCGGTAACAGGGACGACTAATGAAAAACTGTTTTTT.